What follows describes a single T cell receptor beta chain. TCRdb's table, derived via immunoSEQ multiplex PCR, lists solely in-frame clones and lacks some. The data contain some 140,000 clones, roughly 90% of them singletons. This sample was taken from a study of T cell responses to AZD1222 COVID-19 vaccine. As for the study in general: Recipients boosted at about 4 weeks or about 12 weeks are pooled.

The CDR3 sequence is 15 residues long. Germline CDR1 and CDR2: LNHDA and SQIVND (reference sequence). V lost 7 bases and J lost 1; bases outside the gene matches: 8. This sequence originates from an adult in good health. V and J are TRBV19 and TRBJ1-1; 8 positions match TRBD1. The sample here was peripheral blood, taken on day 0 of AZD1222 vaccination. Here the CDR3 DNA reads TGTGCCAGTAAAACGATCGGGACAGGGAACACTGAAGCTTTCTTT. Translated, it gives CASKTIGTGNTEAFF.